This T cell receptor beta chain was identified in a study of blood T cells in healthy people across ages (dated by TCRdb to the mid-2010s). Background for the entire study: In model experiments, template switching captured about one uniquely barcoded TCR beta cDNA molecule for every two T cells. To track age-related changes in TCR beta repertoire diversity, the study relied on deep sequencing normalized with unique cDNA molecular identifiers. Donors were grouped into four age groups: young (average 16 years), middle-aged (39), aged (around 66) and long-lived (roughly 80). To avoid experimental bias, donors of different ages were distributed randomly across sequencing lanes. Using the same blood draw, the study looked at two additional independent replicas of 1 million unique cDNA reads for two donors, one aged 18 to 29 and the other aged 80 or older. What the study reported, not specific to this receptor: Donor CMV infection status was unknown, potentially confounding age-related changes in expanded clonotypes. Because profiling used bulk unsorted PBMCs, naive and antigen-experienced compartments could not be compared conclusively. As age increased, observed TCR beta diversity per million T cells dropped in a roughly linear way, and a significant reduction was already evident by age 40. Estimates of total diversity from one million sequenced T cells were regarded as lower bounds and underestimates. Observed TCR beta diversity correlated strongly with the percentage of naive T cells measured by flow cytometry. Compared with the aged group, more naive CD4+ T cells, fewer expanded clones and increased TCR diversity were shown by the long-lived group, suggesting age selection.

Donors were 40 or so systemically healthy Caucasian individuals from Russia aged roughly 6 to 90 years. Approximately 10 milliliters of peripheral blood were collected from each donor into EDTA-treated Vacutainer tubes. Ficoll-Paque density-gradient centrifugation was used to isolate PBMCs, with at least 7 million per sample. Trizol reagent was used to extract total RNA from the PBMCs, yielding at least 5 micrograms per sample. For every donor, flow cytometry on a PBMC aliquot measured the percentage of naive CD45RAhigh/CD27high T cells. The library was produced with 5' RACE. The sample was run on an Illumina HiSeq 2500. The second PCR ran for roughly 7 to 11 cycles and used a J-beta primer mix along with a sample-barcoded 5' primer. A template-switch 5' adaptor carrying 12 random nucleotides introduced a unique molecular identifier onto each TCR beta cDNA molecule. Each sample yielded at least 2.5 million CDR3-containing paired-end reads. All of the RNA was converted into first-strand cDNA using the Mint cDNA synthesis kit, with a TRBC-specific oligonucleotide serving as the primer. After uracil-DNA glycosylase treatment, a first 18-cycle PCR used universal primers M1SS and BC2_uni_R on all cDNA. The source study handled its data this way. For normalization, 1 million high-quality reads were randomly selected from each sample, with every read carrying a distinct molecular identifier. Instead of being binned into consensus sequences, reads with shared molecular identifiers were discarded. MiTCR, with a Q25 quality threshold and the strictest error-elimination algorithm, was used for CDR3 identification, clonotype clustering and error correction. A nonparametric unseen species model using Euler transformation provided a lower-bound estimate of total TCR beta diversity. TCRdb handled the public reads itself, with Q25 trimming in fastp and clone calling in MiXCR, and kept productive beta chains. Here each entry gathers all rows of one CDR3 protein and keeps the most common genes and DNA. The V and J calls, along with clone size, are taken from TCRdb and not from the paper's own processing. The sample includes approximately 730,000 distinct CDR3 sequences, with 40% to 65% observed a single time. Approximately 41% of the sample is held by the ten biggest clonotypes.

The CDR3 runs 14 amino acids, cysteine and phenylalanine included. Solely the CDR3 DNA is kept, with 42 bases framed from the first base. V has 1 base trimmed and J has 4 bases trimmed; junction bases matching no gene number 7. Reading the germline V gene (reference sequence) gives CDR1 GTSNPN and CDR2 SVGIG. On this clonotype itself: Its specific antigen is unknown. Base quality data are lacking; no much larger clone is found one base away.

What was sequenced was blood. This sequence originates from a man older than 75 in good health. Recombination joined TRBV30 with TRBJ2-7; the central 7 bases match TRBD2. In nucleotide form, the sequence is TGTGCCTGGAGTGAGTCGGGGGGAGTTTACGAGCAGTACTTC. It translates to CAWSESGGVYEQYF. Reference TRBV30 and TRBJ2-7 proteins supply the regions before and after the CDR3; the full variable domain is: SQTIHQWPATLVQPVGSPLSLECTVEGTSNPNLYWYRQAAGRGLQLLFYSVGIGQISSEVPQNLSASRPQDRQFILSSKKLLLSDSGFYLCAWSESGGVYEQYFGPGTRLTVT.